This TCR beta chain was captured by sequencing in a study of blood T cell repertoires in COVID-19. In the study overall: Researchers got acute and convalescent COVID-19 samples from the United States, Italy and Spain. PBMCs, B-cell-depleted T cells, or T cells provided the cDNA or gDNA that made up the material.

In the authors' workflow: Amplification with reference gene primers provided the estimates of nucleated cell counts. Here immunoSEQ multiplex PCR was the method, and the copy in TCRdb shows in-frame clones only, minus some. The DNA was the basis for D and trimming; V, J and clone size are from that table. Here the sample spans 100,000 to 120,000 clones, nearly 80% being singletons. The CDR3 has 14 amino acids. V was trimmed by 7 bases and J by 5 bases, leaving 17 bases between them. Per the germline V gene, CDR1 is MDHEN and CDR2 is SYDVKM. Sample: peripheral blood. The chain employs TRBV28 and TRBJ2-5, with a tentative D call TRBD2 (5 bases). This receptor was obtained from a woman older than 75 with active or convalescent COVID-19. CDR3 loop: CASTTAWTFETQYF. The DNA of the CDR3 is TGTGCCAGCACCACGGCGTGGACTTTCGAGACCCAGTACTTC.